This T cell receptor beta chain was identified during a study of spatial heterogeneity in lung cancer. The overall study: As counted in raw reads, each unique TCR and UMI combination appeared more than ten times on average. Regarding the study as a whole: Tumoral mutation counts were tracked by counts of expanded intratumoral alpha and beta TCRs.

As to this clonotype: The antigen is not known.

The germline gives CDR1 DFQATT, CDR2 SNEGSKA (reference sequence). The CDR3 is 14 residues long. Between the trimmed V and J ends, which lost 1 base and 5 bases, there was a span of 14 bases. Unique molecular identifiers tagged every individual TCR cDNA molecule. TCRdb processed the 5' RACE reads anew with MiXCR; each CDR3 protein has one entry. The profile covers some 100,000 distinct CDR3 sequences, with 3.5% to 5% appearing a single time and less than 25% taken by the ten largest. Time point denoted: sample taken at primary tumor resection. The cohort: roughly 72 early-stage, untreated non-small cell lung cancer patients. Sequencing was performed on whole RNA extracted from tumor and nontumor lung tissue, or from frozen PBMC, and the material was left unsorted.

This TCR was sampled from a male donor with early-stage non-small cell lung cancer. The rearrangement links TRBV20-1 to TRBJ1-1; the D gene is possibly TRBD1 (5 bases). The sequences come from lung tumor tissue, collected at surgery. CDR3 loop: CSARGQGRWTEAFF. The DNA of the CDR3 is TGCAGTGCTAGAGGTCAGGGCAGATGGACTGAAGCTTTCTTT.